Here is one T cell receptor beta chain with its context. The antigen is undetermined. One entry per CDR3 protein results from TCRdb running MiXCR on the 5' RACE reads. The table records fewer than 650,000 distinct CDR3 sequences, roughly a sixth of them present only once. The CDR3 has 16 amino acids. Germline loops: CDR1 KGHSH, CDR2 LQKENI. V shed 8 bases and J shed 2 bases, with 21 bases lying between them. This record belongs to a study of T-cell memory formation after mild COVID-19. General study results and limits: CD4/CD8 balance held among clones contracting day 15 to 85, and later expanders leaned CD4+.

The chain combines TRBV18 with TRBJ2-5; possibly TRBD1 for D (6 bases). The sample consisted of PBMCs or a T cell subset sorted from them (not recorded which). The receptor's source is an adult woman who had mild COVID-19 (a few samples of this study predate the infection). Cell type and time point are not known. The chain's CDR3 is CASARQAESRQETQYF. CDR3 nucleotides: TGTGCCAGCGCCCGACAGGCCGAGAGTAGGCAAGAGACCCAGTACTTC.